This TCR beta chain was captured in a study of blood T cell repertoires in COVID-19. Study-level background: Acute and convalescent COVID-19 samples came from the United States, Italy and Spain. The cDNA or gDNA used as material had been derived from T cells, B-cell-depleted T cells, or PBMCs.

V gave up 6 bases and J gave up 3 bases, with 3 bases separating them. The germline V gene encodes CDR1 DFQATT and CDR2 SNEGSKA (reference sequence). CDR3 length equals 9 residues. Source study methods: Using reference gene primer amplification, nucleated cell counts were estimated. The method was immunoSEQ multiplex PCR; TCRdb's version includes in-frame clones alone and lacks a portion of them. D and trimming come from the DNA, and the V and J calls and clone size come from that table. The sample has some 80,000 clones, 75% to 90% seen once. The genes are TRBV20-1 and TRBJ2-7; D unresolved. Sequences were obtained from peripheral blood. This clonotype originated in a human donor in a cohort sampled during active COVID-19. CDR3 DNA sequence: TGCAGTGCCAGCTACGAGCAGTACTTC. Translating gives CSASYEQYF.